These 31 T cell receptor beta chains came from one sample sequenced in a study of cytomegalovirus exposure and HLA in healthy donors. PCR involved 60 Vbeta and 13 Jbeta primers. The data were produced by immunoSEQ multiplex PCR, yet TCRdb's version contains in-frame clones alone and is incomplete. The profile shows about 180,000 clones, 75% to 85% of them singletons. Sequencing used PBMCs. Receptors were obtained from a man aged 18-30 years in good health and CMV-seronegative.

The chain recombines TRBV30 with TRBJ1-5; D unclear. Trimming took off 0 bases at V and 3 bases at J, with 6 bases between the two ends. Per germline, CDR1 GTSNPN and CDR2 SVGIG (reference sequence). CDR3 length: 13 residues. The CDR3 region is CAWSVQINQPQHF. The DNA of the CDR3 is TGTGCCTGGAGTGTTCAGATCAATCAGCCCCAGCATTTT.

The J gene is TRBJ1-5, the V gene TRBV6-1; 8 nucleotides match TRBD1. Losses at the gene ends were 4 bases for V and 9 bases for J; bases not matched to a gene: 8. CDR1 is MNHNS and CDR2 is SASEGT in the germline V gene. The CDR3 consists of 14 residues. Here the CDR3 DNA reads TGTGCCAGCAGTGTGGGAGGACAGGGAGGGCCCCAGCATTTT. Translation: CASSVGGQGGPQHF.

This clone was seen only once. This chain joins TRBV5-1 and TRBJ1-1; D is uncertain. This CDR3 region has 14 residues. Trimming cost V 0 bases and J 3 bases, with 9 bases left between them. Germline CDR1 and CDR2: SGHRS and YFSETQ. Here the CDR3 DNA reads TGCGCCAGCAGCTTGGCGGTATTGGACACTGAAGCTTTCTTT. Its translation is CASSLAVLDTEAFF.

This clone was seen a few times. The chain recombines TRBV7-3 with TRBJ2-7, with a tentative D call TRBD2 (6 bases). Germline V gene sequence: CDR1 SGHTA, CDR2 FQGTGA. With 2 bases removed from V and 5 bases from J, the gap between germline ends came to 10 bases. The CDR3 sequence is 13 residues long. CDR3 loop: CASSLPGVDEQYF. In DNA form, the CDR3 reads TGTGCCAGCAGCTTACCGGGAGTGGACGAGCAGTACTTC. The whole variable domain, remainder taken from reference TRBV7-3 and TRBJ2-7, is GAGVSQTPSNKVTEKGKYVELRCDPISGHTALYWYRQSLGQGPEFLIYFQGTGAADDSGLPNDRFFAVRPEGSVSTLKIQRTERGDSAVYLCASSLPGVDEQYFGPGTRLTVT.

The chain carries TRBV2 and TRBJ2-5, with no clear D. Trimming shortened V by 7 bases and J by 7 bases, and 7 bases separated the two germline ends. Germline loops: CDR1 SNHLY, CDR2 FYNNEI. This CDR3 is built from 10 residues. The CDR3 DNA is TGTGCCAGCATGGAGTGGACCCAGTACTTC. It specifies CASMEWTQYF.

The J gene is TRBJ2-3, the V gene TRBV27, with D possibly matching TRBD2 (5 bases). The length of the CDR3 is 15 residues. Germline lookup yields CDR1 MNHEY and CDR2 SMNVEV (reference sequence). The V end was cut by 2 bases, the J end by 3 bases, with 12 bases between. This CDR3 reads CASSLTAGWTDTQYF. The CDR3 DNA reads TGTGCCAGCAGTTTAACGGCGGGTTGGACAGATACGCAGTATTTT.

This rearrangement joins TRBV7-9 to TRBJ1-4; 10 bases fit TRBD1. This CDR3 contains 15 residues. Germline V gene lookup returns CDR1 SEHNR and CDR2 FQNEAQ (reference sequence). V lost 4 bases, J lost 4 bases, and 3 bases stayed unmatched. CDR3 sequence reads: CASSWGDRGNEKLFF. In nucleotides, the CDR3 is TGTGCCAGCAGCTGGGGGGACAGGGGTAATGAAAAACTGTTTTTT.

The rearrangement uses TRBV5-1 and TRBJ1-2; no clear D. CDR3 length equals 14 residues. Trimming left V 4 bases short and J 2 bases short, with 12 bases between. Germline lookup yields CDR1 SGHRS and CDR2 YFSETQ. CDR3 region: CASSPPVGNYGYTF. The CDR3 bases are TGCGCCAGCAGCCCGCCGGTCGGGAACTATGGCTACACCTTC. Using reference TRBV5-1 and TRBJ1-2 for the parts outside the CDR3, the full variable domain is KAGVTQTPRYLIKTRGQQVTLSCSPISGHRSVSWYQQTPGQGLQFLFEYFSETQRNKGNFPGRFSGRQFSNSRSEMNVSTLELGDSALYLCASSPPVGNYGYTFGSGTRLTVV.

This clone has a handful of counts. The V gene is TRBV12-2, the J gene TRBJ2-1; the D call in the table, TRBD2, was not verified against the DNA. TRBV12-2 is flagged as a pseudogene. The CDR3 loop spans 14 amino acids. The CDR3 DNA reads as TGTGCAAGTCCCCAGCGGGGGCCTTACAATGAGCAGTTCTTC. It yields the protein CASPQRGPYNEQFF.

The chain combines TRBV6-4 with TRBJ1-1, with D uncertain. V lost 6 bases to trimming and J lost 0 bases, with 8 bases between them. Germline V gives CDR1 MRHNA, CDR2 SNTAGT. This CDR3 is 13 amino acids long. The CDR3: CASREGVNTEAFF. DNA for the CDR3: TGTGCCAGCAGGGAAGGAGTGAACACTGAAGCTTTCTTT.

The sample holds a few counts of this clone. The chain couples TRBV5-1 to TRBJ2-3; no clear D gene. Germline CDR1 SGHRS, CDR2 YFSETQ. Between the trimmed V and J ends, which lost 1 base and 4 bases, there was a span of 4 bases. The CDR3 runs 12 residues. In DNA form, the CDR3 reads TGCGCCAGCAGCTTGATATCAGATACGCAGTATTTT. Translated, it gives CASSLISDTQYF.

J is TRBJ2-7 and V is TRBV7-2, with 7 bases that match TRBD2. The J segment lost 4 bases and the V segment lost 5 bases, leaving 11 bases of the junction unmatched. Germline CDR1 SGHTA, CDR2 FQGNSA. This CDR3 has 15 residues. CDR3 DNA: TGTGCCAGCAGCCGACGATGGGGAGGGGAATACGAGCAGTACTTC. This codes for CASSRRWGGEYEQYF.

V gene TRBV29-1 combines with J gene TRBJ2-6, with D possibly TRBD1 on 6 matching bases. V was cut by 6 bases and J by 0 bases, with 9 bases left in between. Germline V gene sequence: CDR1 SQVTM, CDR2 ANQGSEA. The CDR3 runs to 14 residues. The CDR3 coding sequence is TGCAGCGTGGGACACCGCTCTGGGGCCAACGTCCTGACTTTC. Protein product: CSVGHRSGANVLTF.

The chain joins TRBV27 to TRBJ2-1; D possibly corresponds to TRBD1 (6 bases). Germline V lookup: CDR1 MNHEY, CDR2 SMNVEV (reference sequence). The CDR3 is 14 residues long. V was shortened by 7 bases and J by 2 bases, with 12 bases between the two germline ends. As DNA, the CDR3 is TGTGCCAGCAAGGGGTGGACAGCCTACAATGAGCAGTTCTTC. Translated: CASKGWTAYNEQFF.

CDR3 bases: TGTGCCAGCAGCCCCCTCGCGGGGTCGGGGGAGCAGTACTTC. It is translated as CASSPLAGSGEQYF. The chain links TRBV7-2 to TRBJ2-7; tentatively, D is TRBD2 (6 bases). Trimming shortened V by 5 bases and J by 7 bases, and 18 bases separated the two germline ends. There are 14 residues in the CDR3. Looked up from germline, CDR1 is SGHTA and CDR2 is FQGNSA.

The chain carries TRBV6-1 and TRBJ2-7, with a weak D call TRBD1 (5 bases). The CDR3 has 13 amino acids. V was pared by 7 bases and J by 4 bases, with 14 bases between. CDR1 is MNHNS, CDR2 SASEGT, per germline. CDR3 loop: CASTWTDNYEQYF. The DNA for the CDR3 is TGTGCCAGCACCTGGACGGACAATTACGAGCAGTACTTC.

The chain links TRBV7-2 to TRBJ1-5; weak D call: TRBD1 (5 bases). The ends were cut back, 0 bases at V and 6 bases at J, with 12 bases in the middle. Looked up from germline, CDR1 is SGHTA and CDR2 is FQGNSA. The length of the CDR3 is 15 residues. DNA of the CDR3: TGTGCCAGCAGCTTAGCTGGGCCTCAGGGTCAGCCCCAGCATTTT. Protein: CASSLAGPQGQPQHF.

The chain recombines TRBV6-5 with TRBJ2-7; 8 positions match TRBD2. Trimming at V came to 1 base and at J to 7 bases, leaving 9 bases not matched to a gene. This CDR3 spans 15 amino acids. Germline assignment: CDR1 MNHEY and CDR2 SVGAGI. The CDR3 loop is CASSYFTAREGEQYF. The CDR3 bases are TGTGCCAGCAGTTACTTTACCGCCCGGGAGGGAGAGCAGTACTTC.

A few counts support this clone. The chain combines TRBV4-1 with TRBJ1-1, with 8 nucleotides matching TRBD1. The CDR3 has 13 residues. The germline gives CDR1 MGHRA, CDR2 YSYEKL. The J segment lost 6 bases and the V segment lost 4 bases, leaving 4 bases of the junction unmatched. The CDR3 spells CASSPDRAPEAFF. The CDR3 DNA reads TGCGCCAGCAGCCCGGACAGGGCCCCTGAAGCTTTCTTT.

V is TRBV11-2 and J is TRBJ2-7, with 12 bases fitting TRBD2. J lost 5 bases, V lost 0 bases, and 14 bases had no gene match. The CDR3 loop spans 19 amino acids. Germline V gene lookup returns CDR1 SGHAT and CDR2 FQNNGV. CDR3 nucleotide sequence: TGTGCCAGCAGCTTAGATCGGCTAGCGGGAGGGCCGACCTCTAACGAGCAGTACTTC. The encoded protein is CASSLDRLAGGPTSNEQYF.

This chain uses TRBV7-2 with TRBJ2-7; D is ambiguous. The germline CDR1 and CDR2 sequences are SGHTA and FQGNSA. The CDR3 runs to 14 residues. Deletions cut 2 bases from V and 0 bases from J, with 8 bases between. CDR3 sequence: CASSLNSGSYEQYF. The CDR3 DNA follows: TGTGCCAGCAGCTTAAACTCCGGCTCCTACGAGCAGTACTTC.

The chain links TRBV5-1 to TRBJ2-2, with D tentatively TRBD1 (6 bases). The V and J ends lost 4 bases and 0 bases respectively, with 7 bases between them. Germline loops: CDR1 SGHRS, CDR2 YFSETQ. The CDR3 loop spans 14 amino acids. The CDR3 loop is CASSRGSNTGELFF. The CDR3 coding sequence is TGCGCCAGCAGCAGGGGGTCGAACACCGGGGAGCTGTTTTTT.

This rearrangement joins TRBV28 to TRBJ2-7; D is possibly TRBD2 (6 bases). Trimming cost V 7 bases and J 0 bases, with 19 bases left between them. Germline V gene data show CDR1 as MDHEN and CDR2 as SYDVKM. CDR3 length: 16 residues. The CDR3 DNA follows: TGTGCCAGCACTGAGACGGGACTCCCGAGCTCCTACGAGCAGTACTTC. Translating it yields CASTETGLPSSYEQYF.

About this clone itself: The sample contains more than one DNA sequence encoding this CDR3. The chain uses TRBV5-6 and TRBJ1-2; D not certain. This CDR3 comprises 13 residues. Germline assignment: CDR1 SGHDT and CDR2 YYEEEE. Deletions cut 2 bases from V and 2 bases from J, with 7 bases between. In DNA, the CDR3 is TGTGCCAGCAGCTTACCGGGAAACTATGGCTACACCTTC. Protein: CASSLPGNYGYTF.

The V and J genes are TRBV30 and TRBJ1-5, with no clear D. V lost 0 bases to trimming and J lost 4 bases, with 10 bases between them. The CDR3 consists of 14 residues. CDR1 is GTSNPN and CDR2 is SVGIG in the germline V gene (reference sequence). The chain's CDR3 is CAWSVGGINQPQHF. CDR3 DNA: TGTGCCTGGAGTGTTGGCGGAATTAATCAGCCCCAGCATTTT. The complete variable domain, with remaining parts taken from reference TRBV30 and TRBJ1-5, reads SQTIHQWPATLVQPVGSPLSLECTVEGTSNPNLYWYRQAAGRGLQLLFYSVGIGQISSEVPQNLSASRPQDRQFILSSKKLLLSDSGFYLCAWSVGGINQPQHFGDGTRLSIL.

The rearrangement joins TRBV5-5 to TRBJ2-2; TRBD1 aligns across 10 bases. Per germline, CDR1 SGHKS and CDR2 YYEKEE (reference sequence). The CDR3 totals 15 residues. J gave up 6 bases and V 4 bases, and 6 bases lay outside the gene matches. CDR3 sequence (DNA): TGTGCCAGCAGCACCGGGACAGGGGTTCCCGGGGAGCTGTTTTTT. This sequence encodes CASSTGTGVPGELFF.

V and J are TRBV30 and TRBJ2-3; TRBD2 aligns across 11 bases. V gave up 7 bases and J gave up 6 bases; unmatched junction bases: 9. The germline CDR1 and CDR2 sequences are GTSNPN and SVGIG (reference sequence). This CDR3 region has 14 residues. The chain's CDR3 is CASTLAGGVDTQYF. CDR3 nucleotide sequence: TGTGCCTCGACTTTAGCGGGAGGGGTTGATACGCAGTATTTT.

V and J are TRBV6-1 and TRBJ2-7; D might be TRBD2 (5 bases). Germline-derived CDR1 and CDR2 are MNHNS and SASEGT. This CDR3 contains 13 residues. Trimming took off 8 bases at V and 2 bases at J, with 13 bases between the two ends. Here the CDR3 reads CASPPDGTYEQYF. The CDR3 bases are TGTGCCAGCCCCCCGGACGGGACCTACGAGCAGTACTTC.

The V call is TRBV7-9, the J call TRBJ2-1, with D perhaps TRBD1 (6 bases). The germline V and J ends were trimmed by 5 bases and 5 bases, with 19 bases remaining between them. The CDR3 loop spans 16 amino acids. Germline assignment: CDR1 SEHNR and CDR2 FQNEAQ (reference sequence). The CDR3 loop is CASSDRLPRGHNEQFF. The CDR3 DNA follows: TGTGCCAGCAGCGATAGGCTGCCCAGGGGCCACAATGAGCAGTTCTTC. Complete variable domain (other parts from reference TRBV7-9 and TRBJ2-1): DTGVSQNPRHKITKRGQNVTFRCDPISEHNRLYWYRQTLGQGPEFLTYFQNEAQLEKSRLLSDRFSAERPKGSFSTLEIQRTEQGDSAMYLCASSDRLPRGHNEQFFGPGTRLTVL.

J is TRBJ1-2 and V is TRBV28; 8 bases match TRBD1. Looked up from germline, CDR1 is MDHEN and CDR2 is SYDVKM. This CDR3 is built from 15 residues. The V gene end was trimmed by 2 bases and the J gene end by 8 bases; junction bases not matched to a gene: 10. The CDR3 nucleotides are TGTGCCAGCAGTTTAGGGGACAGGCCTTTAGGGGGCTACACCTTC. This translates into CASSLGDRPLGGYTF.

This chain uses TRBV30 with TRBJ2-5, with TRBD2 matching over 8 bases. Trimming at V came to 1 base and at J to 4 bases, leaving 8 bases not matched to a gene. CDR3 length: 15 amino acids. CDR1 and CDR2 (germline): GTSNPN, SVGIG (reference sequence). The CDR3 loop reads CAWSGAGLARETQYF. The CDR3, as DNA: TGTGCCTGGAGTGGAGCCGGACTAGCTCGAGAGACCCAGTACTTC. Full variable domain (remainder filled in from reference TRBV30 and TRBJ2-5): SQTIHQWPATLVQPVGSPLSLECTVEGTSNPNLYWYRQAAGRGLQLLFYSVGIGQISSEVPQNLSASRPQDRQFILSSKKLLLSDSGFYLCAWSGAGLARETQYFGPGTRLLVL.